A single sample is the source of the 28 T cell receptor beta chains below, sequenced in a study of response to subunit inactivated influenza vaccine. TCRdb passed the RT-PCR reads through MiXCR, listing each CDR3 protein once. This repertoire shows about 780,000 distinct CDR3 sequences, roughly 18% found once; its top ten account for roughly 10%. This sample comprised PBMCs from blood, obtained about 5 days after vaccination. These receptors all stem from a man aged 50 to 60 who received an inactivated influenza vaccine.

The CDR3 DNA is TGTGCCAGCAGTCCCCCTAGGGGGACAGCTAACTATGGCTACACCTTC. Translated, it gives CASSPPRGTANYGYTF. The rearrangement uses TRBV12-3 or TRBV12-4 and TRBJ1-2, with 7 bases lining up with TRBD1. V shed 5 bases and J 0 bases; nucleotides not matched to a gene: 9. The CDR3 extends over 16 amino acids.

V usage is TRBV20-1 and J usage is TRBJ2-4, with D unclear. This CDR3 comprises 15 residues. CDR1 and CDR2 from the germline V gene are DFQATT and SNEGSKA (reference sequence). The V end was cut by 3 bases, the J end by 1 base, with 13 bases between. The DNA for the CDR3 is TGCAGTGCTAGGACCCTCGGCAGCGCCAAAAACATTCAGTACTTC. This gives the protein CSARTLGSAKNIQYF.

This clonotype was detected ten times or more. The chain combines TRBV7-2 with TRBJ2-1; TRBD1 is a possible D gene (5 bases). Per the germline V gene, CDR1 is SGHTA and CDR2 is FQGNSA. The CDR3 consists of 11 residues. V lost 4 bases and J lost 12, with 10 bases in between. CDR3: CASSYGAWQFF. Here the CDR3 DNA reads TGTGCCAGCAGCTATGGGGCTTGGCAGTTCTTC. The full variable domain, rest sourced from reference TRBV7-2 and TRBJ2-1, is GAGVSQSPSNKVTEKGKDVELRCDPISGHTALYWYRQSLGQGLEFLIYFQGNSAPDKSGLPSDRFSAERTGGSVSTLTIQRTQQEDSAVYLCASSYGAWQFFGPGTRLTVL.

This clonotype came up many times. The V and J genes are TRBV4-3 and TRBJ2-6; no reliable D call. Trimming shortened V by 1 base and J by 1 base, and 11 bases separated the two germline ends. This CDR3 is 17 amino acids long. Per the germline V gene, CDR1 is LGHNA and CDR2 is YSLEER. CDR3 region: CASSQALQVSGANVLTF. The CDR3, as DNA: TGCGCCAGCAGCCAAGCCCTGCAGGTTTCTGGGGCCAACGTCCTGACTTTC.

This chain links TRBV5-5 with TRBJ1-6, with 10 positions matching TRBD1. The CDR3 length is 13 residues. Germline values: CDR1 SGHKS, CDR2 YYEKEE (reference sequence). Trimming took 4 bases from V and 13 from J; bases not matched to a gene: 5. In nucleotides, the CDR3 is TGTGCCAGCAGCCGGACAGGGGGAGATCCCCTCCACTTT. Amino acids: CASSRTGGDPLHF.

The table lists this clonotype with many counts. This chain connects TRBV11-2 to TRBJ2-3, with 11 positions matching TRBD2. This CDR3 is 15 amino acids long. The germline V gene encodes CDR1 SGHAT and CDR2 FQNNGV. V lost 5 bases and J lost 2; bases outside the gene matches: 3. DNA for the CDR3: TGTGCCAGCAGCCGACTAGCGGGAACCACAGATACGCAGTATTTT. It yields the protein CASSRLAGTTDTQYF.

V is TRBV20-1 and J is TRBJ2-7; D ambiguous. CDR1 DFQATT and CDR2 SNEGSKA come from the germline V gene (reference sequence). The CDR3 is 10 amino acids. Trimming stripped 5 bases from V and 6 bases from J, with 8 bases between. The CDR3 coding sequence is TGCAGTGCTGCTAACTCCGAGCAGTACTTC. It translates to CSAANSEQYF.

The chain employs TRBV6-2 or TRBV6-3 and TRBJ2-5; D might be TRBD1 or TRBD2, each matching 5 bases. The CDR3 is 15 residues long. V was clipped by 0 bases and J by 5 bases, with 13 bases between them. Germline CDR1 reads MNHEY; CDR2 reads SVGEGT. CDR3 residues: CASSYSGTQMETQYF. DNA for the CDR3: TGTGCCAGCAGTTACTCTGGGACCCAGATGGAGACCCAGTACTTC.

The V gene is TRBV28, the J gene TRBJ2-1, with D tentatively TRBD1 or TRBD2 (6 bases each). V was trimmed by 1 base and J by 3 bases, leaving 19 bases between them. CDR1 is MDHEN and CDR2 is SYDVKM in the germline V gene. CDR3 size: 18 residues. CDR3 amino acids: CASSLSGAHGAYYNEQFF. Written as DNA, the CDR3 is TGTGCCAGCAGTTTATCGGGGGCCCACGGAGCCTACTACAATGAGCAGTTCTTC.

V and J are TRBV27 and TRBJ2-7; 8 bases agree with TRBD2. This CDR3 region has 14 residues. Looked up from germline, CDR1 is MNHEY and CDR2 is SMNVEV (reference sequence). V was pared by 6 bases and J by 0 bases, with 4 bases of the junction left unmatched. CDR3 DNA sequence: TGTGCCAGCAGGATGGCGGGGGGCTCCTACGAGCAGTACTTC. Translating it yields CASRMAGGSYEQYF.

This clonotype showed up just a few times. The chain combines TRBV20-1 with TRBJ1-5, with a weak D call TRBD1 (5 bases). Germline CDR1 DFQATT, CDR2 SNEGSKA (reference sequence). V was pared by 3 bases and J by 6 bases, with 9 bases between. The CDR3 is 12 residues long. CDR3 amino acids: CSARRGPQPQHF. The CDR3 nucleotides read TGCAGTGCTAGGCGGGGCCCTCAGCCCCAGCATTTT.

The table lists this clonotype with a few counts. This rearrangement joins TRBV5-5 to TRBJ2-1; the D gene could be TRBD1 or TRBD2 (5 bases each). V shed 3 bases and J shed 7 bases, with 20 bases lying between them. Germline loops: CDR1 SGHKS, CDR2 YYEKEE (reference sequence). The CDR3 is 16 amino acids. In nucleotides, the CDR3 is TGTGCCAGCAGCTCTAAGTCCCGTGGGGGTGTGAATGAGCAGTTCTTC. As protein: CASSSKSRGGVNEQFF.

The rearrangement uses TRBV28 and TRBJ2-1; 10 bases are shared with TRBD2. Germline trimming cut 3 bases from V and 14 bases from J; bases unmatched to any gene: 4. There are 12 residues in the CDR3. CDR1 is MDHEN and CDR2 is SYDVKM in the germline V gene. The CDR3 is CASSFSGRNKFF. CDR3 in DNA: TGTGCCAGCAGTTTTAGCGGGAGGAATAAGTTCTTC.

The chain combines TRBV2 with TRBJ2-1; 14 bases are a match to TRBD2. This CDR3 contains 17 residues. Losses at the gene ends were 2 bases for V and 10 bases for J; bases not matched to a gene: 10. Looked up from germline, CDR1 is SNHLY and CDR2 is FYNNEI. For the CDR3, the DNA is TGTGCCAGCAGTGAAATGCTTTTGACTAGCGGGAGGGGGGAGCAGTTCTTC. Its protein product is CASSEMLLTSGRGEQFF. The full variable domain, with the rest looked up from reference TRBV2 and TRBJ2-1, is EPEVTQTPSHQVTQMGQEVILRCVPISNHLYFYWYRQILGQKVEFLVSFYNNEISEKSEIFDDQFSVERPDGSNFTLKIRSTKLEDSAMYFCASSEMLLTSGRGEQFFGPGTRLTVL.

This clonotype has just a few counts. The V call is TRBV5-1, the J call TRBJ2-1; D uncertain. This CDR3 region has 14 residues. V lost 0 bases to trimming and J lost 6 bases, with 10 bases between them. Germline V gene sequence: CDR1 SGHRS, CDR2 YFSETQ. In nucleotides, the CDR3 is TGCGCCAGCAGCTTGGGCGACGGCGGCAATGAGCAGTTCTTC. Protein product: CASSLGDGGNEQFF.

The J gene is TRBJ1-2, the V gene TRBV11-2; 9 bases fit TRBD1. V dropped 3 bases and J dropped 3; count of bases not matched to a gene: 5. The germline gives CDR1 SGHAT, CDR2 FQNNGV. This CDR3 has 15 residues. The DNA of the CDR3 is TGTGCCAGCAGCTTTGGGACAGGGTGGGACTATGGCTACACCTTC. This sequence encodes CASSFGTGWDYGYTF.

The chain employs TRBV20-1 and TRBJ2-1, with TRBD1 matching over 11 bases. J gave up 4 bases and V 5 bases, and 4 bases lay outside the gene matches. Germline CDR1 is DFQATT and CDR2 is SNEGSKA (reference sequence). This CDR3 is built from 14 residues. The CDR3 loop reads CSACRDRGYNEQFF. The CDR3 DNA follows: TGCAGTGCTTGTCGGGACAGGGGGTACAATGAGCAGTTCTTC.

The chain joins TRBV21-1 to TRBJ1-2. TRBV21-1 is listed as a pseudogene. This CDR3 comprises 15 residues. CDR3 loop: CASSKVIDSVNGYTF. For the CDR3, the DNA is TGTGCCAGCAGCAAAGTCATAGACAGCGTAAATGGCTACACCTTC.

V is TRBV6-2 or TRBV6-3 and J is TRBJ2-5, with D tentatively TRBD1 (6 bases). Trimming left V 0 bases short and J 2 bases short, with 16 bases between. Germline V CDR1 and CDR2: MNHEY, SVGEGT. The CDR3 contains 17 residues. DNA of the CDR3: TGTGCCAGCAGTTACTCAGCTTCGGACAGTAGGCAAGAGACCCAGTACTTC. Its translation: CASSYSASDSRQETQYF.

The V and J genes are TRBV7-9 and TRBJ1-1, with D unclear. There are 14 residues in the CDR3. The V and J ends lost 4 bases and 3 bases respectively, with 12 bases between them. Germline-derived CDR1 and CDR2 are SEHNR and FQNEAQ (reference sequence). The CDR3 bases are TGTGCCAGCAGCTCCACCTTGTCGTACACTGAAGCTTTCTTT. The encoded protein is CASSSTLSYTEAFF.

The CDR3 loop reads CSVESRAAGTYNEQFF. In DNA, the CDR3 is TGCAGCGTTGAAAGCCGTGCGGCGGGTACCTACAATGAGCAGTTCTTC. V usage is TRBV29-1 and J usage is TRBJ2-1; D may be TRBD2 (5 bases). V was pared by 2 bases and J by 2 bases, with 16 bases between. This CDR3 is 16 amino acids long. Looked up from germline, CDR1 is SQVTM and CDR2 is ANQGSEA.

This chain uses TRBV3-1 with TRBJ1-1, with D perhaps matching TRBD1 (6 bases). From germline, CDR1 is LGHDT and CDR2 YNNKEL (reference sequence). V dropped 3 bases and J dropped 4 bases, with 12 bases sitting between them. This CDR3 is built from 14 residues. CDR3 amino acids: CASSHKGVRTEAFF. CDR3 nucleotides: TGTGCCAGCAGCCACAAGGGGGTGCGCACTGAAGCTTTCTTT.

This clonotype was detected only a few times. The chain links TRBV6-1 to TRBJ1-6; D unresolved. The CDR3 sequence is 14 residues long. Trimming stripped 7 bases from V and 7 bases from J, with 14 bases between. Germline V gene sequence: CDR1 MNHNS, CDR2 SASEGT. The CDR3 DNA reads as TGTGCCAGCACTAAGCCGGGGTACAATTCACCCCTCCACTTT. This encodes CASTKPGYNSPLHF.

This clonotype appeared a few times. The rearrangement joins TRBV27 to TRBJ2-1; D assignment may be TRBD1 or TRBD2 (6 bases each). This CDR3 region has 11 residues. V gave up 10 bases and J gave up 7 bases, with 11 bases separating them. Germline V gene sequence: CDR1 MNHEY, CDR2 SMNVEV (reference sequence). CDR3 sequence: CATRGGNEQFF. The CDR3 DNA is TGTGCCACCAGAGGGGGGAATGAGCAGTTCTTC.

The V call is TRBV9, the J call TRBJ2-3; D uncertain. The V end was cut by 2 bases, the J end by 6 bases, with 16 bases between. The CDR3 consists of 15 residues. In germline, CDR1 is SGDLS, CDR2 YYNGEE. The CDR3 region is CASSVWPSQWDTQYF. The CDR3 coding sequence is TGTGCCAGCAGCGTCTGGCCCTCCCAGTGGGATACGCAGTATTTT.

This clonotype was observed a handful of times. This sequence joins TRBV20-1 and TRBJ2-7; TRBD1 is a possible D gene (5 bases). Looked up from germline, CDR1 is DFQATT and CDR2 is SNEGSKA (reference sequence). The CDR3 consists of 15 residues. The V gene lost 2 bases and the J gene lost 5 bases, with 19 bases spanning the gap. This chain's CDR3 is CSARRGPGMPHEQYF. For the CDR3, the DNA is TGCAGTGCTAGACGTGGACCAGGGATGCCACACGAGCAGTACTTC.

The chain uses TRBV7-9 and TRBJ2-7; no definite D call. The CDR3 has 17 amino acids. Trimming left V 1 base short and J 2 bases short, with 18 bases between. Germline CDR1 is SEHNR and CDR2 is FQNEAQ (reference sequence). The CDR3 nucleotides read TGTGCCAGCAGCTTAGGGTTGGCCGACCAACGGACCTACGAGCAGTACTTC. Translated: CASSLGLADQRTYEQYF.

This clonotype appeared a few times. The J gene is TRBJ2-5, the V gene TRBV20-1; 8 positions agree with TRBD2. The CDR3 runs to 15 residues. Germline assignment: CDR1 DFQATT and CDR2 SNEGSKA (reference sequence). The J segment lost 1 base and the V segment lost 6 bases, leaving 10 bases of the junction unmatched. Here the CDR3 DNA reads TGCAGTGCAAACAACCGACGGGAGGGCCAAGAGACCCAGTACTTC. Translation gives CSANNRREGQETQYF.